The subject of this entry is one T cell receptor beta chain. Its antigen is not yet known. Base qualities were left out, and no much larger clone turns up one base away. The data originate from a study of sequential checkpoint blockade in melanoma (dated by TCRdb to between 2019 and 2020). General notes on the study: Patients were randomized 1:1 to first-line nivolumab followed by ipilimumab (arm A) or ipilimumab followed by nivolumab (arm B). Both trial sequences were followed by maintenance nivolumab.

TCRbeta CDR3 regions were immunosequenced from genomic DNA with the immunoSEQ Assay. Prior to high-throughput sequencing, genomic DNA was amplified by bias-controlled multiplex PCR. Turning to the authors' computational methods: To quantify the absolute abundance of each unique TCRbeta CDR3 region, the sequences were collapsed and filtered. Clonality, defined as 1 minus Pielou's evenness, was calculated using only productive rearrangements. Clones with significantly greater frequencies in on-treatment versus baseline samples were identified using a previously published method. Imported from immuneACCESS, the table was reduced by TCRdb to in-frame sequences with V and J called. These copies leave out some clones; in studies compared against another copy, an unresolved V gene accounts for under half, and the cause of the remainder is not known. That table gives V, J and clone size, and the DNA gave D and trimming. The sample profile shows around 12,000 clones; approximately 68% of them were found once. The top ten constitute 22% of the sample.

The paper's findings and limits, for the study overall: The model for predicting response that combines TCR metrics with mutation burden needs to be validated in larger, independent patient cohorts.

Sample treatment or condition, as interpreted from the label and publication: randomized to nivolumab then ipilimumab (arm A) or the reverse (arm B). No trial patient had received prior DNA-damaging chemotherapy. Live CD3+CD8+ cells negative for CD19 and CD56 were sorted from thawed PBMCs on a FACS Aria II flow cytometer. The samples were obtained from melanoma patients enrolled in CheckMate 064, an open-label, randomized phase II trial testing sequential checkpoint blockade. Peripheral blood mononuclear cells were collected by leukapheresis, purified using Ficoll-Paque, and frozen in human serum containing about 10% DMSO. Immediately after sorting, the purity of sorted blood CD3+CD8+ cells was verified to be >95%, after which DNA was extracted. The CDR3 holds 11 amino acids from the cysteine to the phenylalanine. The sequence is cut down to CDR3 DNA, 33 bases in frame from base 1. The germline V end is reduced by 4 bases and the J end by 5 bases; junction bases left unmatched: 0. For CDR1 and CDR2, the germline V gene lists SGDLS and YYNGEE.

This receptor chain uses TRBV9 and TRBJ2-7; TRBD1 agrees with 7 junctional bases. The sequence came from a human donor with melanoma. This specimen was CD8+ T cells sorted from blood (inferred from file names), taken from a patient given nivolumab and ipilimumab in sequence. The CDR3 protein: CASSTGDEQYF. Here is the DNA: TGTGCCAGCAGCACAGGGGACGAGCAGTACTTC.